This T cell receptor (beta chain) originates from a study of cytomegalovirus exposure and HLA in healthy donors. Primers included in the PCR were 60 Vbeta and 13 Jbeta primers. Some clones are missing from TCRdb's copy, which holds only in-frame ones; the method was immunoSEQ multiplex PCR. The sample shows more than 150,000 clones, more than 70% of them seen only once. The TCR comes from a boy younger than 18 in good health and CMV-seronegative. Input material: PBMCs.

CDR3 DNA: TGTGCCAGCAGTTTAGGGACACCGTATAGCAATCAGCCCCAGCATTTT. Its protein product is CASSLGTPYSNQPQHF. The chain links TRBV28 to TRBJ1-5; TRBD1 might be the D (6 bases). Trimming removed 2 bases from V and 0 bases from J, with 11 bases in between. Germline CDR1 and CDR2: MDHEN and SYDVKM. The length of the CDR3 is 16 residues.